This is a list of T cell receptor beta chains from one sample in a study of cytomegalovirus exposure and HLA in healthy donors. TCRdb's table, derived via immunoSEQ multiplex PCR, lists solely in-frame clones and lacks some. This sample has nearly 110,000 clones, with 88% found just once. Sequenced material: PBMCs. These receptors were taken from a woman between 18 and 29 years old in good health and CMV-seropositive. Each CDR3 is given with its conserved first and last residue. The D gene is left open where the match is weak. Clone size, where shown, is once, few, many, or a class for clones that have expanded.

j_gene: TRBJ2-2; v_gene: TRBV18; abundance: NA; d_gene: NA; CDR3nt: TGTGCCAGCTCAGGAGTGAACACCGGGGAGCTGTTTTTT; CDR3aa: CASSGVNTGELFF
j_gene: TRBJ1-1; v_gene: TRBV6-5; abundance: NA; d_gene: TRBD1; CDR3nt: TGTGCCAGCAGTTACAGTACAGGGGGGAGGACTGAAGCTTTCTTT; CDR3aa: CASSYSTGGRTEAFF
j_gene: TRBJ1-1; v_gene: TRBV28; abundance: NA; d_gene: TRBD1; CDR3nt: TGTGCCAGCAGTTTAAATGACAGGGGGGGCACTGAAGCTTTCTTT; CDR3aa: CASSLNDRGGTEAFF
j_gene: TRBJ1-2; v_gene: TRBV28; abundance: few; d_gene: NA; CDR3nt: TGTGCCAGCAGCCCGCCTTGGGGACTTGTATGGGGGACGGATGGCTACACCTTC; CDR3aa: CASSPPWGLVWGTDGYTF
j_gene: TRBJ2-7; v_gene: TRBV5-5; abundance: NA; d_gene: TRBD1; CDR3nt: TGTGCCAGCAGCTTGGGGACAGGGATCTACGAGCAGTACTTC; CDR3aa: CASSLGTGIYEQYF
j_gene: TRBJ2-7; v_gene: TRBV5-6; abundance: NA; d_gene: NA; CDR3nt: TGTGCCAGCAACCCCCGGGGTCTAGGATCTATCGAGCAGTACTTC; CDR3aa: CASNPRGLGSIEQYF
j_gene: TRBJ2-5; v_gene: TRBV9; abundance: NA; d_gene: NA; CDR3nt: TGTGCCAGCAATCCGGGGGAGACCCAGTACTTC; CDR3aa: CASNPGETQYF
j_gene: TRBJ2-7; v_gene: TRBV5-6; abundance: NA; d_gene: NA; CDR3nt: TGTGCCAGCAGCTTGCTGGGCAGGGGCAGGGTGGCCTACGAGCAGTACTTC; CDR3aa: CASSLLGRGRVAYEQYF
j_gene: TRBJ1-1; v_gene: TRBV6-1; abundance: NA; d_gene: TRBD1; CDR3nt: TGTGCCAGCAGGGGACAGGGGCGGCGTAGCACTGAAGCTTTCTTT; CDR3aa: CASRGQGRRSTEAFF
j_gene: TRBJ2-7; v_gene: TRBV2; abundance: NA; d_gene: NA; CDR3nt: TGTGCCAGCAGTGAACGGTTAAGCTCCTACGAGCAGTACTTC; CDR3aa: CASSERLSSYEQYF
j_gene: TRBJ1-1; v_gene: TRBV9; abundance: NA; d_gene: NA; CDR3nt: TGTGCCAGCAGCGTAGGGCGAGGGGGTTCGGGCACTGAAGCTTTCTTT; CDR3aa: CASSVGRGGSGTEAFF
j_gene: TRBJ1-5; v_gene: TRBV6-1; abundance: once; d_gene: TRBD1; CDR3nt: TGTGCCAGCAGTCGACAGGGTAGCAATCAGCCCCAGCATTTT; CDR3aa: CASSRQGSNQPQHF
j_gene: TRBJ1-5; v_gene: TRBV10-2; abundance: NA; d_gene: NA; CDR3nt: TGCGCCAGCAGTGTAGGACAGAGTTATCAGCCCCAGCATTTT; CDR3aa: CASSVGQSYQPQHF
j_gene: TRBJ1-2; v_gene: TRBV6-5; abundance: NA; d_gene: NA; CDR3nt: TGTGCCAGCAGTTACGATGGGGGGGGCGGCTACACCTTC; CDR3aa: CASSYDGGGGYTF
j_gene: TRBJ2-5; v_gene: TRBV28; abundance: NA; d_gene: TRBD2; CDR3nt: TGTGCCAGCAGCTATACTAGCGGGGGGTTAGGAGAGACCCAGTACTTC; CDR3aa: CASSYTSGGLGETQYF
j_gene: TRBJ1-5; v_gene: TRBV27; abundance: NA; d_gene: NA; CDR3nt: TGTGCCAGCAGCCCCAACGGGGGACCGAATCAGCCCCAGCATTTT; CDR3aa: CASSPNGGPNQPQHF
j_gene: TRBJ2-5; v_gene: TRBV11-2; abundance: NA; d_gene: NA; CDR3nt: TGTGCCAGCAGCTTAGATCTGGCCAAAGAGACCCAGTACTTC; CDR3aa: CASSLDLAKETQYF
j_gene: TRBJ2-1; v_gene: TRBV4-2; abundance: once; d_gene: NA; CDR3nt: TGTGCCAGCAGCCAAGTTCGCGGGAATGAGCAGTTCTTC; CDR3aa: CASSQVRGNEQFF
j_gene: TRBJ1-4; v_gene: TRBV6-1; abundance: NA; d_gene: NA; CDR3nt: TGTGCCAGCAGTGCTGTGTGGATCACCGGGGAAAAACTGTTTTTT; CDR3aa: CASSAVWITGEKLFF
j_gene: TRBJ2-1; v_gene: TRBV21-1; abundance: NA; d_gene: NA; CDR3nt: TGTGCCAGCAGCCCCAAACGGCTATCTCCGGGACTAGAGAGCTCCTACAATGAGCAGTTCTTC; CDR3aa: CASSPKRLSPGLESSYNEQFF
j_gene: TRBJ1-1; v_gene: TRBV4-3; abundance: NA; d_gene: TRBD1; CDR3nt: TGCGCCAGCAGCCAACCTGGGACAGACACTGAAGCTTTCTTT; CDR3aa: CASSQPGTDTEAFF
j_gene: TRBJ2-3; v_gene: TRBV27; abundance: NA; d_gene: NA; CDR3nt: TGTGCCAGCAGTTTAATCCAGGGCACAGATACGCAGTATTTT; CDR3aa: CASSLIQGTDTQYF
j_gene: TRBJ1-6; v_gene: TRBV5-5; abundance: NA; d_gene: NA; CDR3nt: TGTGCCAGCAGCTTACAGGCGTCGGTCTATGGTTCACCCCTCCACTTT; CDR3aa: CASSLQASVYGSPLHF
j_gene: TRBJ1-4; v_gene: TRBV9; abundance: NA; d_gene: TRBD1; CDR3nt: TGTGCCAGCAGCGTAGGGGGACAGTCCAATGAAAAACTGTTTTTT; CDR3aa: CASSVGGQSNEKLFF
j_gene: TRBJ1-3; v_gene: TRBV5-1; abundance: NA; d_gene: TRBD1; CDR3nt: TGCGCCAGCAGCTTGACAGGGGGCTCTGGAAACACCATATATTTT; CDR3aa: CASSLTGGSGNTIYF
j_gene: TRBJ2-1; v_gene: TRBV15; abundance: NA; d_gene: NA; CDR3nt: TGTGCCACCAGCAAAACAGGGAGCCTCAACCCCTACAATGAGCAGTTCTTC; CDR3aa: CATSKTGSLNPYNEQFF
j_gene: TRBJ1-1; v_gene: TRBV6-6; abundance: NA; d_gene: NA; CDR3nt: TGTGCCAGCAGAATCGGGACACTAAGGAGCACTGAAGCTTTCTTT; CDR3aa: CASRIGTLRSTEAFF
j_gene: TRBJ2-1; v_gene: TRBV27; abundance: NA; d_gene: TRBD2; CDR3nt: TGTGCCAGCAGTTTATATCCGGGGGGGCCTCATGGGGAGCAGTTCTTC; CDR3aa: CASSLYPGGPHGEQFF
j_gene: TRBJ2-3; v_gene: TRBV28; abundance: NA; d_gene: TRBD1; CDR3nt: TGTGCCAGCAGTTTAGACAGGGTGGAGTATTCGGAGGATACGCAGTATTTT; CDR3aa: CASSLDRVEYSEDTQYF
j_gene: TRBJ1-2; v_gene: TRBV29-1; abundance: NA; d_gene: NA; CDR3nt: TGCAGCGTGGGGGACTTTATCCATGGCTACACCTTC; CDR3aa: CSVGDFIHGYTF
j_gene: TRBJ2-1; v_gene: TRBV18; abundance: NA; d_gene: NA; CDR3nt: TGTGCCAGCTCACCTTCTACGAGCTCCTACAATGAGCAGTTCTTC; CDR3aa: CASSPSTSSYNEQFF
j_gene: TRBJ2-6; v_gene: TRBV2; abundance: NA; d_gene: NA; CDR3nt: TGTGCCAGCAGCGGGAGATCTGGGGCCAACGTCCTGACTTTC; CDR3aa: CASSGRSGANVLTF
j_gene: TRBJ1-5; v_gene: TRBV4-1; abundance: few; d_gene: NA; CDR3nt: TGCGCCAGCAGCCAAGATAACAGGGAAGTTCAGCCCCAGCATTTT; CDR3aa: CASSQDNREVQPQHF
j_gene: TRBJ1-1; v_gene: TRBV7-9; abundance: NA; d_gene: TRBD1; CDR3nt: TGTGCCAGCAGCCTTCGGGACAGGGGGCCCATGAACACTGAAGCTTTCTTT; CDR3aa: CASSLRDRGPMNTEAFF
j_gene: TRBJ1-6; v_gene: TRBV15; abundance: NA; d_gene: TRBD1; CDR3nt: TGTGCCACGTCCCAAGACAGGGGTAATCGCCTCCACTTT; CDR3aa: CATSQDRGNRLHF
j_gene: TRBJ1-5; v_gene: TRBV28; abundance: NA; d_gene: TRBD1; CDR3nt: TGTGCCAGCGTGACTGCGCCGGGACAGGGGTTGGGGGTTCGACAGCCCCAGCATTTT; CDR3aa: CASVTAPGQGLGVRQPQHF
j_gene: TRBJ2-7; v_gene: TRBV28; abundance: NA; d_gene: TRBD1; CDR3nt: TGTGCCAGCACCCGAGCGGGACAGGGCTCTAGCTACGAGCAGTACTTC; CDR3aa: CASTRAGQGSSYEQYF
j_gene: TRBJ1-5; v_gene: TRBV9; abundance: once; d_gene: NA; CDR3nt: TGTGCCAGCAGCGCCGAAGGGGGACCCTGGGGTAATCAGCCCCAGCATTTT; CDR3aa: CASSAEGGPWGNQPQHF
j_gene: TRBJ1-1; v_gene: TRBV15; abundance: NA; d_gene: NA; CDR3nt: TGTGCCACCAGCAGAGCTGGGCTTGGAACGCGTACTGAAGCTTTCTTT; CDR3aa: CATSRAGLGTRTEAFF
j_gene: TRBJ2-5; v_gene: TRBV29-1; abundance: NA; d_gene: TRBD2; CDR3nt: TGCAGCGTTGCGGGGTCAACGGGGGGAGAAGAGACCCAGTACTTC; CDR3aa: CSVAGSTGGEETQYF
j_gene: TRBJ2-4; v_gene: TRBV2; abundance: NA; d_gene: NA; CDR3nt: TGTGCCAGCAGTAGGGGAGGCCTCGATCTGAAAAACATTCAGTACTTC; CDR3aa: CASSRGGLDLKNIQYF
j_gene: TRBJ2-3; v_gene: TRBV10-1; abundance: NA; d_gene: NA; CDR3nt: TGCGCCAGCGTAAGACTAGACCGCACAGATACGCAGTATTTT; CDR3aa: CASVRLDRTDTQYF
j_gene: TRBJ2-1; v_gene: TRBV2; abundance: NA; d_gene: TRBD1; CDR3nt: TGTGCCATCATGAGGAGGTCCGGGACAGGGATCAATGAGCAGTTCTTC; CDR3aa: CAIMRRSGTGINEQFF
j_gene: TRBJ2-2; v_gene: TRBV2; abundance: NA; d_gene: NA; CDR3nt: TGTGCCAGCAGTGAAGGTGGGCCCAGCACCGGGGAGCTGTTTTTT; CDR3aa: CASSEGGPSTGELFF
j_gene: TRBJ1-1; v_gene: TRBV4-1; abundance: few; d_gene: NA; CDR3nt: TGCGCCAGCAGCCGCGGTCCGAACACTGAAGCTTTCTTT; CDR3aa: CASSRGPNTEAFF
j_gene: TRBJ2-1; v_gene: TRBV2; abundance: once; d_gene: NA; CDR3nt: TGTGCCAGCATACGGGGCAATGAGCAGTTCTTC; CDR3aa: CASIRGNEQFF
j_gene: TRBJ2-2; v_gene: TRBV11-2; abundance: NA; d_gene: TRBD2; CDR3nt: TGTGCCAGCAGCTTGACTAGCGGGGGTGTGTACGGGGAGCTGTTTTTT; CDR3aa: CASSLTSGGVYGELFF
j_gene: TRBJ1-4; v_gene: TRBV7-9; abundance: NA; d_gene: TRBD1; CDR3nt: TGTGCCAGCAGCTCAGGGGGAGGAGAAGAAAAACTGTTTTTT; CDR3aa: CASSSGGGEEKLFF
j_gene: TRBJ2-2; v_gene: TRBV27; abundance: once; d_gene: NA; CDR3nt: TGTGCCAGCAGTTATCAGGGAGGAGCGAACACCGGGGAGCTGTTTTTT; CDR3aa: CASSYQGGANTGELFF
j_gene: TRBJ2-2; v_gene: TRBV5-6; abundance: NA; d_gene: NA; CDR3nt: TGTGCCAGCAGCTTGAGCGGTCTCTCGAACACCGGGGAGCTGTTTTTT; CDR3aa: CASSLSGLSNTGELFF